This section outlines one T cell receptor (beta chain) sequence together with its context. There is no known antigen for this receptor. Base qualities are not recorded, but no much larger clone differs from it by a single base. The protocol used for the library was the immunoSEQ multiplex PCR assay. TCRdb provides this immuneACCESS table in a form limited to in-frame rearrangements. Some clones are lacking; in checked studies, under half of them reflect an unresolved V gene, and why the rest are absent is not known. The sample table lists 100,000 to 120,000 clones, just under 85% of them with a count of one. The ten biggest clones cover roughly 6.5% of the sample. This sample stems from a study of control samples from healthy donors and cancer patients (dated by TCRdb to 2020 to 2022). The CDR3 holds 10 amino acids from the cysteine to the phenylalanine. CDR3 DNA is the only sequence kept; it has 30 bases, read in frame from the first base. V loses 8 bases of germline sequence and J loses 5 bases, and the interval between the two ends is 6 bases. The germline V gene yields MRHNA for CDR1 and SNTAGT for CDR2.

What was sequenced was blood. The receptor was derived from a man between 18 and 35 years old in good health. Recombination linked TRBV6-4 to TRBJ1-1; the D gene is unclear. CDR3 loop: CASFGTEAFF. DNA sequence: TGTGCCAGCTTCGGAACTGAAGCTTTCTTT.